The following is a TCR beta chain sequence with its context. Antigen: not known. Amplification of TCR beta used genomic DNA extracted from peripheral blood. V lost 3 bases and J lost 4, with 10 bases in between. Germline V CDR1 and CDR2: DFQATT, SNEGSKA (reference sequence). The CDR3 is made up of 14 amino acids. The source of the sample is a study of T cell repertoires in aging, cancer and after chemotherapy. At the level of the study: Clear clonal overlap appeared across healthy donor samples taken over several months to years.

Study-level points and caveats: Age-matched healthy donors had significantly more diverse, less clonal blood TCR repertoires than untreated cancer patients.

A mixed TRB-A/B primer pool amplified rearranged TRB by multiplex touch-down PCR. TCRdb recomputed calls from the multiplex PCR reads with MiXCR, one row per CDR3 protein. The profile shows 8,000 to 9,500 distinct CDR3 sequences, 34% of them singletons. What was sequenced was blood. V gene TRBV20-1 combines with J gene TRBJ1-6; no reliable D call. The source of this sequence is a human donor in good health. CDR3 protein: CSASPGGYNSPLHF. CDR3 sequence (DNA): TGCAGTGCTAGCCCGGGCGGGTATAATTCACCCCTCCACTTT.